This T cell receptor beta chain was documented in a study of CXCR3-negative and CXCR3-positive naive CD8 T cells. It was by 5' RACE with UMI labels that the TRB cDNA libraries were prepared. No DNA is given; TCRdb re-called the 5' RACE reads and lists each CDR3 protein once. Its table lists about 62,000 distinct CDR3 sequences. Turning to this clonotype: Antigen unknown.

The CDR3 is 15 amino acids. The germline V gene encodes CDR1 SGDLS and CDR2 YYNGEE. Findings of the study overall: CXCR3 expression dropped partially after cryopreservation, and most assays relied on fresh PBMCs.

The TCR was taken from a human donor in good health. Some clones in this sample may be carry-over from other donors' samples. Material: naive CXCR3- CD8+ T cells from blood. Subset denoted: CD45RO-CCR7+CD27+CD95- naive CD8+ T cells lacking CXCR3 (TNR3-). The V and J genes are TRBV9 and TRBJ2-3; the D gene TCRdb calls, TRBD2, cannot be checked with no DNA. The CDR3 is CASGGTSGSTDTQYF.